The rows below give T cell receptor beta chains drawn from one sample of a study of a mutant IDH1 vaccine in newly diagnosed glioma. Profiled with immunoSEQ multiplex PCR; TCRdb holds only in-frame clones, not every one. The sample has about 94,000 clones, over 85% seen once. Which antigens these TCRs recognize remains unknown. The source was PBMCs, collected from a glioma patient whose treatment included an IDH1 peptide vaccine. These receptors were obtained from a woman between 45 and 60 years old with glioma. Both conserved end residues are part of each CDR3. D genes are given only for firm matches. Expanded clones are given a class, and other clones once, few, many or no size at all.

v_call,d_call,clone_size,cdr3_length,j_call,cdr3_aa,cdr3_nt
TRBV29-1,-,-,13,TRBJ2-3,CSVVGGITDTQYF,TGCAGCGTTGTGGGCGGGATCACAGATACGCAGTATTTT
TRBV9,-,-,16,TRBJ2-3,CASSVGGHPGTDTQYF,TGTGCCAGCAGCGTCGGCGGGCACCCGGGGACAGATACGCAGTATTTT
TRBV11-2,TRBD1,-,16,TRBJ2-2,CASSSGDRGRTGELFF,TGTGCCAGCAGCTCCGGGGACAGGGGGCGGACCGGGGAGCTGTTTTTT
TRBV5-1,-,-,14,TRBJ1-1,CASSLATGMTEAFF,TGCGCCAGCAGCTTGGCCACAGGGATGACTGAAGCTTTCTTT
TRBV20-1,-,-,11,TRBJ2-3,CSARPRDTQYF,TGCAGTGCTAGACCCAGGGATACGCAGTATTTT
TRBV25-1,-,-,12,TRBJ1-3,CASSTSGNTIYF,TGTGCCAGCAGCACTTCTGGAAACACCATATATTTT
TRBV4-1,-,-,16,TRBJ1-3,CASSQALGGAGNTIYF,TGCGCCAGCAGCCAAGCGTTGGGAGGGGCTGGAAACACCATATATTTT
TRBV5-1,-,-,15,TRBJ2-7,CASSLDYYSSYEQYF,TGCGCCAGCAGCTTGGACTACTACAGCTCCTACGAGCAGTACTTC
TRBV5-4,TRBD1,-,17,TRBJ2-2,CASSLGRQGARVGELFF,TGTGCCAGCAGTCTAGGACGACAGGGGGCGAGGGTCGGGGAGCTGTTTTTT
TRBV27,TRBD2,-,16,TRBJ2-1,CASRGEGSGSIYEQFF,TGTGCCAGCAGAGGAGAAGGTAGCGGGAGTATTTATGAGCAGTTCTTC
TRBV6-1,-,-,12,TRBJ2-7,CASSTQGYEQYF,TGTGCCAGCAGTACCCAGGGCTACGAGCAGTACTTC
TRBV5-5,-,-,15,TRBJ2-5,CASSSPWDGQETQYF,TGTGCCAGCAGCTCTCCCTGGGACGGCCAAGAGACCCAGTACTTC
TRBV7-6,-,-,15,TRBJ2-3,CASSPGQSGTDTQYF,TGTGCCAGCAGCCCAGGACAGAGTGGCACAGATACGCAGTATTTT
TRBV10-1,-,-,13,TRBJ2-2,CASSFRDAGELFF,TGCGCCAGCAGTTTCCGGGACGCCGGGGAGCTGTTTTTT
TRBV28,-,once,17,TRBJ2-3,CASSSYLAEDSTDTQYF,TGTGCCAGCAGTAGCTATTTGGCTGAGGACAGCACAGATACGCAGTATTTT
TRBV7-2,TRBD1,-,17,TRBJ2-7,CASSPPSWTGGFHEQYF,TGTGCCAGCAGCCCCCCCTCCTGGACAGGGGGCTTTCACGAGCAGTACTTC